Given below is one TCR beta chain in context. Primers for the PCR totalled 60 Vbeta and 13 Jbeta. The method was immunoSEQ multiplex PCR; TCRdb's version includes in-frame clones alone and lacks a portion of them. The sample carries 130,000 or so clones, approximately 8.8% recorded once. This specimen comes from a study of cytomegalovirus exposure and HLA in healthy donors. This CDR3 has 16 residues. The germline gives CDR1 MGHRA, CDR2 YSYEKL. Trimming cost V 4 bases and J 4 bases, with 17 bases left between them. The TCR originated in a man in his forties or fifties in good health and CMV-seronegative. Sequencing was performed on PBMCs. The J gene is TRBJ2-1, the V gene TRBV4-1; D gene unclear. CDR3 amino acids: CASSLTITTSYNEQFF. CDR3 nucleotide sequence: TGCGCCAGCAGCCTCACAATAACGACTTCTTACAATGAGCAGTTCTTC.